The 14 T cell receptor beta chains presented below share a single source sample, sequenced in a study of CD8+ T cells in alopecia areata. CD4, CD8alpha, NKG2D, NKG2ACE and other markers guided sorting of pooled cutaneous lymph node cells. Following RNA extraction, reverse transcription yielded cDNA that acted as the sequencing template. Profiled with immunoSEQ multiplex PCR; TCRdb holds only in-frame clones, not every one. Observed in the sample are around 290,000 clones, none of them singletons. The sample comprised CD4+ T cells sorted from a lymph node. Receptor source: a C3H/HeJ mouse with alopecia areata. Mouse strain MHC haplotype: H2-k.

This clone has only a few counts. This may stem from a read error, because a much larger clone lies one nucleotide away. Gene names and germline refer to mouse. The CDR3 is cut off 4 residues early in the read; its end comes from the germline J gene. The chain combines TRBV13-1 with TRBJ1-2; the D gene is possibly TRBD1 (6 bases). Germline V gives CDR1 NSHNY, CDR2 SYGAGN. The CDR3 length is 13 residues. Between the trimmed V and J ends, which lost 1 base and 3 bases, there was a span of 7 bases. The DNA read from the CDR3 is TGTGCCAGCAGTGATCAGGGGTACTCC. This codes for CASSDQGYS. Given in full, the CDR3 is CASSDQGYSDYTF.

Concerning this clone: Any gene name here is a mouse gene name. CDR3 protein: CASSRDLAETLYF. CDR3 DNA, as far as it was read: TGTGCTAGCAGTAGAGATCTTGCAGAA. The chain has TRBV17 and TRBJ2-3; no definite D call. With the read ending 4 residues before the CDR3 end, the germline J gene is used to fill in that end. V was cut by 0 bases and J by 2 bases, with 3 bases left in between. Germline V CDR1 and CDR2: MNHDT, YYDKIL. The CDR3 has 13 amino acids. The full variable domain, rest sourced from reference TRBV17 and TRBJ2-3, is DTTVKQNPRYKLARVGKPVNLICSQTMNHDTMYWYQKKPNQAPKLLLFYYDKILNREADTFEKFQSSRPNNSFCSLYIGSAGLEYSAMYLCASSRDLAETLYFGSGTRLTVL.

Concerning this clone: The genes and germline here are from mouse. Read coverage stops 4 residues before the CDR3 terminus; the germline J gene supplies the remainder. The gene calls are TRBV5 and TRBJ2-3, with 10 bases identical to TRBD2. There are 16 residues in the CDR3. Per germline, CDR1 LGHNA and CDR2 YNLKQL (reference sequence). The trim removed 4 bases at V and 4 bases at J, leaving 8 bases unmatched. CDR3 DNA, as far as it was read: TGTGCCAGCAGCCCCCTCCGGGACTGGGGATCAGAA. Translated, it gives CASSPLRDWGSE. The full CDR3 sequence reads CASSPLRDWGSETLYF.

This clone was counted a few times. Mouse gene names apply. The CDR3 end falls 4 residues outside the read, so it is completed with the germline J gene. Distinct nucleotide sequences in the sample also encode this CDR3. The chain has TRBV13-3 and TRBJ1-1; D is perhaps TRBD1 (6 bases). V gave up 0 bases and J gave up 0 bases, with 9 bases separating them. The CDR3 length is 15 residues. Germline loops: CDR1 NNHDY, CDR2 SYVADS. CDR3 amino acids: CASSDGRGANTEVFF. CDR3 DNA (partial): TGTGCCAGCAGTGATGGCAGGGGTGCAAACACA.

This clone was counted only a few times. Germline and genes: mouse. The CDR3 end is not reached by the read, which stops 4 residues before it; the germline J gene fills it in. The sample has other DNA sequences that encode this CDR3 too. The chain carries TRBV31 and TRBJ2-5; TRBD2 matches 7 bases. Germline CDR1 reads GKSSPN; CDR2 reads SITVG. J was trimmed by 2 bases and V by 0 bases; bases with no gene match: 2. The CDR3 loop spans 14 amino acids. The CDR3 DNA, read in part, is TGTGCCTGGAGTCTCCACTGGGGCCAAGAC. Encoded protein: CAWSLHWGQD. Given in full, the CDR3 is CAWSLHWGQDTQYF.

Remarks on this clone: Genes here carry mouse names. The read terminates 4 residues before the CDR3 end, so the remaining end is supplied by the germline J gene. The gene calls are TRBV5 and TRBJ2-1, with D maybe TRBD1 (5 bases). V gave up 7 bases and J gave up 0 bases, with 10 bases separating them. The CDR3 spans 14 residues. Per germline, CDR1 LGHNA and CDR2 YNLKQL (reference sequence). Here the CDR3 reads CASTRTYNYAEQFF. CDR3 DNA (partial): TGTGCCAGCACACGGACATATAACTATGCT.

This clone was detected a few times. The genes and germline here are from mouse. Incomplete CDR3 DNA: TGTGCCAGCAGTGGGACAGGGGCGGACACA. It specifies CASSGTGADT. The full CDR3 reads CASSGTGADTEVFF. This chain connects TRBV13-1 to TRBJ1-1; TRBD1 matches at 9 bases. The read stops 4 residues short of the end of the CDR3; the missing end is completed from the germline J gene. The V segment lost 3 bases and the J segment 3 bases; nucleotides outside the gene matches: 3. CDR3 length: 14 amino acids. Germline V lookup: CDR1 NSHNY, CDR2 SYGAGN.

This clone was seen only a few times. Gene names follow the mouse nomenclature. The read stops 4 residues short of the end of the CDR3; the missing end is completed from the germline J gene. This rearrangement joins TRBV2 to TRBJ1-2; 8 bases match TRBD1. The junction had 5 bases not matched to a gene; V was cut back by 1 base and J by 4 bases. There are 15 residues in the CDR3. Germline V gives CDR1 LGHNA, CDR2 YSYQKL. The CDR3 DNA, read in part, is TGTGCCAGCAGCCAAGCAGGGGGCGCGGGCTCC. Its translation: CASSQAGGAGS. The full CDR3 is CASSQAGGAGSDYTF. Full variable domain (rest looked up from reference TRBV2 and TRBJ1-2): DPKIIQKPKYLVAVTGSEKILICEQYLGHNAMYWYRQSAKKPLEFMFSYSYQKLMDNQTASSRFQPQSSKKNHLDLQITALKPDDSATYFCASSQAGGAGSDYTFGSGTRLLVI.

Regarding this clone: Germline and genes: mouse. The CDR3 end is not reached by the read, which stops 4 residues before it; the germline J gene fills it in. The chain employs TRBV19 and TRBJ2-2, with D possibly being TRBD1 (8 bases). The CDR3 extends over 15 amino acids. The germline V gene has CDR1 FNHDT and CDR2 SITEND (reference sequence). V was shortened by 6 bases and J by 1 base, with 13 bases between the two germline ends. Partial CDR3 DNA: TGTGCCAGCACCACAGGGGGGGAAAACACCGGG. It encodes CASTTGGENTG. The full CDR3 protein reads CASTTGGENTGQLYF.

In the case of this clone: Genes and germline come from the mouse. Sequencing ends 4 residues short of the CDR3 end; the germline J gene provides the rest. The chain links TRBV13-2 to TRBJ2-3; 12 bases fit TRBD2. Per germline, CDR1 NNHNN and CDR2 SYGAGS (reference sequence). CDR3 size: 15 residues. Losses at the gene ends were 4 bases for V and 4 bases for J; bases not matched to a gene: 4. The sequenced CDR3 bases are TGTGCCAGCGGTCGACTGGGGGGGCGGACAGAA. The encoded protein is CASGRLGGRTE. The full CDR3 sequence reads CASGRLGGRTETLYF.

A remark on this clone: The gene names given are mouse names. CDR3 DNA (partial): TGTGCCAGCAGTGATTCCAGGGCTAATTCGCCC. This sequence encodes CASSDSRANSP. The complete CDR3 sequence is CASSDSRANSPLYF. The chain couples TRBV13-1 to TRBJ1-6, with a possible D match to TRBD1 (5 bases). The CDR3 extends 3 residues past the end of the read, so its final part is completed from the germline J gene. Being an ORF, TRBJ1-6 has a function that is uncertain. Germline V lookup: CDR1 NSHNY, CDR2 SYGAGN. V gave up 1 base and J gave up 6 bases, with 8 bases separating them. This CDR3 is built from 14 residues.

This clone showed up just a few times. The gene names here belong to mouse. From the germline J gene comes the end of the CDR3, since the read stops 3 residues before it. The sample has other DNA sequences that encode this CDR3 too. The rearrangement uses TRBV19 and TRBJ1-6; 7 nucleotides line up with TRBD1. TRBJ1-6 is assigned to the ORF class and has an uncertain function. V trimming: 5 bases; J trimming: 1 base; junction bases outside the gene matches: 3. The germline CDR1 and CDR2 sequences are FNHDT and SITEND (reference sequence). The CDR3 consists of 15 residues. The CDR3: CASRDRDSYNSPLYF. The covered CDR3 bases are TGTGCCAGCAGAGACAGGGACTCCTATAATTCGCCC.

This clone has only a few counts. Here the gene names and germline are mouse. The read finishes 3 residues shy of the CDR3 end, and the germline J gene is used to complete it. V gene TRBV13-2 combines with J gene TRBJ1-6, with TRBD1 matching over 7 bases. TRBJ1-6 has ORF status, its function being uncertain. Germline V gives CDR1 NNHNN, CDR2 SYGAGS (reference sequence). The CDR3 is 13 residues long. The ends lost 1 base at V and 10 bases at J; junction bases unmatched: 2. CDR3 loop: CASGDSGGSPLYF. The CDR3 bases that were read are TGTGCCAGCGGTGATTCAGGGGGATCGCCC.

In its sample, this clone was seen a few times. Mouse gene names and germline throughout. The read ends 4 residues early relative to the CDR3; the germline J gene fills the gap. The chain links TRBV12-1 to TRBJ2-3; TRBD1 aligns across 11 bases. The V and J ends lost 0 bases and 0 bases, in that order; junction bases with no gene match: 7. Germline V gives CDR1 SGHSN, CDR2 HYEKVE. The CDR3 extends over 18 amino acids. The covered CDR3 bases are TGTGCCAGCTCTCTCGATTATGGGACAGGGGGTAGTGCAGAA. It specifies CASSLDYGTGGSAE. Given in full, the CDR3 is CASSLDYGTGGSAETLYF.